One sample yielded the 3 T cell receptor beta chains listed below, sequenced in a study of T cell responses to AZD1222 COVID-19 vaccine. Libraries were prepared by immunoSEQ multiplex PCR; TCRdb keeps only in-frame clonotypes and omits some of them. This sample has 90,000 to 100,000 clones, with 70% to 90% found just once. This specimen consisted of peripheral blood, obtained on day 0 of AZD1222 vaccination. All receptors derive from an adult in good health.

This clone was observed a single time. The chain uses TRBV3-1 (or the pseudogene TRBV3-2) and TRBJ1-1; D unclear. The CDR3 contains 14 residues. V lost 1 base, J lost 4 bases, and 10 bases lay in between. CDR1 is LGHDT and CDR2 is YNNKEL in the germline V gene (reference sequence). The CDR3 sequence: CASSQGPWGTEAFF. CDR3 coding DNA: TGTGCCAGCAGCCAAGGACCGTGGGGCACTGAAGCTTTCTTT.

The V and J genes are TRBV4-3 and TRBJ2-2, with 10 bases lining up with TRBD1. The CDR3 is 18 amino acids. Germline-derived CDR1 and CDR2 are LGHNA and YSLEER. J was trimmed by 2 bases and V by 1 base; bases with no gene match: 7. This CDR3 reads CASSQAAGQGTNTGELFF. CDR3 nucleotides: TGCGCCAGCAGCCAAGCCGCGGGACAGGGGACAAACACCGGGGAGCTGTTTTTT.

The rearrangement uses TRBV11-2 and TRBJ1-3; 7 nucleotides align to TRBD1. The ends lost 3 bases at V and 0 bases at J; junction bases unmatched: 11. The CDR3 totals 18 residues. In germline, CDR1 is SGHAT, CDR2 FQNNGV. The CDR3 region has the DNA TGTGCCAGCAGCTTTCCAGGGGGAAGCAGTCGCTCTGGAAACACCATATATTTT. This encodes CASSFPGGSSRSGNTIYF. Together with reference TRBV11-2 and TRBJ1-3, the CDR3 gives the full variable domain: EAGVAQSPRYKIIEKRQSVAFWCNPISGHATLYWYQQILGQGPKLLIQFQNNGVVDDSQLPKDRFSAERLKGVDSTLKIQPAKLEDSAVYLCASSFPGGSSRSGNTIYFGEGSWLTVV.